A single TCR beta chain is shown here with its context. This entry is derived from a study of blood T cell repertoires in COVID-19. In the study overall: Samples of COVID-19 (acute and convalescent) were obtained from the United States, Italy and Spain. Sources were T cells, B-cell-depleted T cells, or PBMCs; the material itself was cDNA or gDNA.

The authors' processing: Using reference gene primer amplification, nucleated cell counts were estimated. Repertoires were generated with immunoSEQ multiplex PCR, while TCRdb's copy carries only in-frame clones and drops some. That table is the source of V, J and clone size, and D and trimming were worked out from the DNA. The table includes around 230,000 clones, about 80% detected once. The receptor was isolated from an elderly woman with acute or convalescent COVID-19. The sequenced sample consisted of peripheral blood.

CDR3 coding DNA: TGCGCCAGCAGCTACGAGAGTTCTGGAAACACCATATATTTT. Protein sequence: CASSYESSGNTIYF. This rearrangement joins TRBV5-1 to TRBJ1-3; D not resolved. Germline loops: CDR1 SGHRS, CDR2 YFSETQ. The CDR3 has 14 amino acids. V lost 3 bases to trimming and J lost 1 base, with 8 bases between them.